This T cell receptor (beta chain) stems from a study of cytomegalovirus exposure and HLA in healthy donors. This clone was counted a few times. The primer mix had 60 Vbeta and 13 Jbeta primers. Libraries were prepared by immunoSEQ multiplex PCR; TCRdb keeps only in-frame clonotypes and omits some of them. The table includes some 150,000 clones, 81% detected once. The germline gives CDR1 KGHSH, CDR2 LQKENI. With 4 bases clipped from V and 3 bases from J, the junction kept 7 bases outside the gene matches. This CDR3 spans 15 amino acids. The V call is TRBV18, the J call TRBJ1-1; 8 nucleotides align to TRBD1. Material: PBMCs. The TCR was taken from a woman younger than 30 in good health and CMV-seropositive. CDR3 nucleotides: TGTGCCAGCTCACACACGGACAGGGTGGACACTGAAGCTTTCTTT. The encoded protein is CASSHTDRVDTEAFF. Variable domain in full (rest from reference TRBV18 and TRBJ1-1): NAGVMQNPRHLVRRRGQEARLRCSPMKGHSHVYWYRQLPEEGLKFMVYLQKENIIDESGMPKERFSAEFPKEGPSILRIQQVVRGDSAAYFCASSHTDRVDTEAFFGQGTRLTVV.